The text below deals with one T cell receptor (beta chain). What it recognizes is unknown. The data were taken from a study of OX40 agonist ivuxolimab in advanced cancers. For the study at large: The dose-escalation cohort was over 65% male, with a mean age of 60 years, ranging about 23 to 90. General observations from the study: Compared with CD4+, CD8+ T cells on average had more expanded clones. CD4+ and CD8+ blood T cells expanded clonally by week 6 at 0.1 to 3.0 mg/kg.

This CDR3 contains 13 residues. Germline-derived CDR1 and CDR2 are SQVTM and ANQGSEA. Trimming took off 7 bases at V and 3 bases at J, with 13 bases between the two ends. Baseline, cycle 4 day 1, and cycle 7 day 1 were the blood sampling points. Data came from immunoSEQ multiplex PCR; TCRdb stores just in-frame clones and leaves some out. The sample has some 80,000 clones; 94% are singletons. The J gene is TRBJ1-3, the V gene TRBV29-1; D may be TRBD1 (6 bases). The sequence was obtained from an adult with an advanced solid tumor such as melanoma, head and neck, liver or kidney cancer. The source material was CD4+ or CD8+ T cells sorted from blood, sampled in a trial of the OX40 agonist ivuxolimab. The CDR3 loop reads CSGSLQGGNTIYF. CDR3 bases: TGCAGCGGGTCATTACAGGGTGGAAACACCATATATTTT.